Following are 30 T cell receptor beta chains from one sample sequenced in a study of CD8 T cells in ankylosing spondylitis. TCRdb fed the 5' RACE reads into MiXCR, producing one record per CDR3 protein. The table records a few hundred thousand distinct CDR3 sequences, roughly 10% of them present only once. Sequencing was done on a sample of blood, either unsorted or a sorted T cell fraction (not recorded which). Receptors were obtained from a male donor with ankylosing spondylitis or in good health (not recorded which).

This chain links TRBV20-1 with TRBJ2-1; 11 nucleotides agree with TRBD2. CDR1 and CDR2 (germline): DFQATT, SNEGSKA (reference sequence). This CDR3 has 15 amino acids. Trimming removed 3 bases from V and 9 bases from J; junction bases left unmatched: 10. CDR3 in amino acids: CSARKIAGGYGEQFF. The CDR3, as DNA: TGCAGTGCTAGGAAGATAGCGGGAGGGTACGGTGAGCAGTTCTTC.

The table lists this clonotype with many counts. V usage is TRBV20-1 and J usage is TRBJ1-6; TRBD1 aligns across 8 bases. Germline trimming cut 6 bases from V and 5 bases from J; bases unmatched to any gene: 12. CDR1 and CDR2 from the germline V gene are DFQATT and SNEGSKA (reference sequence). CDR3 length equals 16 residues. CDR3 region: CSAVRTGLIHNSPLHF. The CDR3 bases are TGCAGTGCGGTCCGGACAGGGCTAATCCATAATTCACCCCTCCACTTT.

This clonotype appeared many times. V gene TRBV10-3 combines with J gene TRBJ1-2; D call uncertain. CDR1 and CDR2 from the germline V gene are ENHRY and SYGVKD. V lost 7 bases, J lost 8 bases, and 14 bases lay in between. The length of the CDR3 is 12 residues. CDR3 sequence (DNA): TGTGCCATCACTGGCGGGGAAGGAGGCTACACCTTC. This translates into CAITGGEGGYTF.

The chain couples TRBV7-2 to TRBJ2-5; no clear D. CDR3 size: 13 residues. Trimming cost V 4 bases and J 1 base, with 7 bases left between them. Per germline, CDR1 SGHTA and CDR2 FQGNSA. CDR3 bases: TGTGCCAGCAGCTACCTGACCCAAGAGACCCAGTACTTC. This translates into CASSYLTQETQYF.

The chain recombines TRBV23-1 with TRBJ2-1, with 7 bases fitting TRBD2. TRBV23-1 is an ORF; its function is uncertain. The V gene end was trimmed by 11 bases and the J gene end by 6 bases; junction bases not matched to a gene: 13. The CDR3 sequence is 14 residues long. The chain's CDR3 is CAGPSREGFNEQFF. In DNA, the CDR3 is TGCGCCGGACCAAGCAGGGAGGGCTTCAATGAGCAGTTCTTC.

Many counts were recorded for this clonotype. J is TRBJ2-3 and V is TRBV20-1; the match to TRBD2 covers 8 bases. Looked up from germline, CDR1 is DFQATT and CDR2 is SNEGSKA (reference sequence). V dropped 5 bases and J dropped 1; count of bases not matched to a gene: 2. The CDR3 has 13 residues. CDR3 in amino acids: CSASGGGTDTQYF. CDR3 nucleotide sequence: TGCAGTGCTTCGGGGGGGGGCACAGATACGCAGTATTTT.

This clonotype came up many times. The genes are TRBV20-1 and TRBJ1-3; D gene ambiguous. The V end was cut by 6 bases, the J end by 0 bases, with 9 bases between. There are 13 residues in the CDR3. In germline, CDR1 is DFQATT, CDR2 SNEGSKA (reference sequence). The CDR3 nucleotides are TGCAGTGCGCCGACAAGCTCTGGAAACACCATATATTTT. As protein: CSAPTSSGNTIYF.

This clonotype was picked up a small number of times. J is TRBJ2-2 and V is TRBV5-1; D possibly corresponds to TRBD1 (6 bases). V was clipped by 3 bases and J by 7 bases, with 22 bases between them. CDR1 is SGHRS, CDR2 YFSETQ, per germline. CDR3 length equals 17 residues. The CDR3: CASSSTGLQGTGGELFF. The CDR3 DNA reads TGCGCCAGCAGCTCAACTGGGCTACAGGGAACGGGCGGGGAGCTGTTTTTT.

The rearrangement uses TRBV28 and TRBJ1-5; 8 positions match TRBD1. The germline V gene encodes CDR1 MDHEN and CDR2 SYDVKM. The CDR3 is made up of 17 amino acids. V lost 3 bases to trimming and J lost 7 bases; unmatched junction nucleotides: 14. The CDR3 nucleotides read TGTGCCAGCAGTTTGCCCCCCCAACAGGGGGTCTGGCAGCCCCAGCATTTT. Encoded protein: CASSLPPQQGVWQPQHF.

This clonotype showed up many times. The genes are TRBV4-1 and TRBJ1-2; a possible D gene is TRBD1 (6 bases). CDR3 length: 17 residues. Between the trimmed V and J ends, which lost 1 base and 1 base, there was a span of 16 bases. CDR1 and CDR2 (germline): MGHRA, YSYEKL. This CDR3 reads CASSQVPGGAFNYGYTF. The CDR3 bases are TGCGCCAGCAGCCAAGTACCCGGGGGGGCTTTTAACTATGGCTACACCTTC.

This clonotype was recorded many times. The chain joins TRBV9 to TRBJ2-5, with 8 bases aligning to TRBD2. The CDR3 runs to 16 residues. The V gene end was trimmed by 0 bases and the J gene end by 4 bases; junction bases not matched to a gene: 8. The V gene's germline CDR1 is SGDLS and CDR2 YYNGEE. CDR3 sequence reads: CASSVGDGGEVETQYF. For the CDR3, the DNA is TGTGCCAGCAGCGTAGGCGACGGGGGGGAAGTAGAGACCCAGTACTTC.

V is TRBV9 and J is TRBJ2-7; D may be TRBD1 (6 bases). The CDR3 covers 13 residues. The germline V and J ends were trimmed by 4 bases and 3 bases, with 11 bases remaining between them. Per germline, CDR1 SGDLS and CDR2 YYNGEE. The CDR3 loop is CASSPGESYEQYF. CDR3 in DNA: TGTGCCAGCAGCCCAGGGGAGAGCTACGAGCAGTACTTC.

This clonotype has just a few counts. This chain links TRBV12-3 or TRBV12-4 with TRBJ2-1; no reliable D call. This CDR3 is built from 13 residues. Trimming cost V 5 bases and J 9 bases, with 14 bases left between them. Here the CDR3 reads CASSPSRPGEQFF. The CDR3 region has the DNA TGTGCCAGCAGTCCATCTAGGCCTGGTGAGCAGTTCTTC.

This clonotype was seen at least ten times. The chain has TRBV20-1 and TRBJ2-3; D is possibly TRBD2 (5 bases). Germline V gene data show CDR1 as DFQATT and CDR2 as SNEGSKA (reference sequence). V was trimmed by 2 bases and J by 6 bases, leaving 12 bases between them. The CDR3 is made up of 13 amino acids. As DNA, the CDR3 is TGCAGTGCTAGAAGGGCCCGCGGGGATACGCAGTATTTT. Protein sequence: CSARRARGDTQYF.

This clonotype has at least ten counts. The V gene is TRBV5-6, the J gene TRBJ1-2; 7 nucleotides agree with TRBD1. The CDR3 has 15 residues. The V and J ends lost 3 bases and 4 bases, in that order; junction bases with no gene match: 9. The germline V gene encodes CDR1 SGHDT and CDR2 YYEEEE. CDR3 sequence reads: CASSSMDRSFYGYTF. The CDR3, as DNA: TGTGCCAGCAGCTCGATGGACAGGTCCTTCTATGGCTACACCTTC.

A remark on this clonotype: A much bigger clone sits one base away, suggesting this may be a read error. The V gene is TRBV20-1, the J gene TRBJ2-1; D is possibly TRBD1 (5 bases). Per germline, CDR1 DFQATT and CDR2 SNEGSKA (reference sequence). The CDR3 consists of 16 residues. In DNA form, the CDR3 reads TGCGGTGCTAGAATGGGGCAGGGCTTGGCAGAGAATGAGCAGTTCTTC. Translating gives CGARMGQGLAENEQFF.

This chain connects TRBV7-9 to TRBJ2-1; no definite D call. V lost 6 bases and J lost 0, with 15 bases in between. Germline values: CDR1 SEHNR, CDR2 FQNEAQ (reference sequence). The CDR3 runs to 16 residues. CDR3 protein: CASSSRTTHSYNEQFF. Here the CDR3 DNA reads TGTGCCAGCAGTTCCCGGACGACCCACTCCTACAATGAGCAGTTCTTC.

In this sample, this clonotype turned up many times. J is TRBJ2-3 and V is TRBV10-3; D gene unclear. This CDR3 spans 13 amino acids. V lost 3 bases and J 2 bases, leaving 6 bases between the germline ends. The germline CDR1 and CDR2 sequences are ENHRY and SYGVKD. The CDR3 spells CAISELNTDTQYF. Here the CDR3 DNA reads TGTGCCATCAGTGAACTCAACACAGATACGCAGTATTTT.

In its sample, this clonotype was seen a few times. This rearrangement joins TRBV21-1 to TRBJ1-2; TRBD1, the table's D call, was not compared with the DNA. TRBV21-1 is assigned pseudogene status. The CDR3 runs 14 residues. The CDR3 nucleotides read TGTGCCAGCAGCCTGACAGGGGTGCACTATGGCTACACCTTC. This sequence encodes CASSLTGVHYGYTF.

The gene calls are TRBV7-9 and TRBJ2-7; 9 bases align to TRBD2. The V segment lost 0 bases and the J segment 4 bases; nucleotides outside the gene matches: 4. This CDR3 has 15 residues. Germline V gives CDR1 SEHNR, CDR2 FQNEAQ (reference sequence). The CDR3 nucleotides read TGTGCCAGCAGCTTAGCTAGCGGGGGAAGGTACGAGCAGTACTTC. Its protein is CASSLASGGRYEQYF.

This clonotype was found many times. The J gene is TRBJ2-3, the V gene TRBV24-1; the match to TRBD2 covers 7 bases. The germline gives CDR1 KGHDR, CDR2 SFDVKD. This CDR3 spans 13 amino acids. The V gene end was trimmed by 5 bases and the J gene end by 7 bases; junction bases not matched to a gene: 5. As DNA, the CDR3 is TGTGCCACCAGTGGACTAGCCGGAAATACGCAGTATTTT. Translated: CATSGLAGNTQYF.

The rearrangement uses TRBV11-2 and TRBJ2-7; tentative D call: TRBD2 (6 bases). Per the germline V gene, CDR1 is SGHAT and CDR2 is FQNNGV. The CDR3 runs 18 residues. Trimming left V 5 bases short and J 4 bases short, with 27 bases between. CDR3 residues: CASSPIMRGAGRVYEQYF. CDR3 in DNA: TGTGCCAGCAGCCCGATAATGCGAGGTGCCGGGAGAGTTTACGAGCAGTACTTC.

This clonotype has at least ten counts. The chain employs TRBV9 and TRBJ2-1, with D possibly TRBD2 on 5 matching bases. Germline-derived CDR1 and CDR2 are SGDLS and YYNGEE. CDR3 length: 17 amino acids. Trimming cost V 0 bases and J 1 base, with 14 bases left between them. The CDR3 region is CASSVENGSGSYNEQFF. The CDR3 DNA reads as TGTGCCAGCAGCGTAGAGAATGGGAGCGGTTCCTACAATGAGCAGTTCTTC.

The table lists this clonotype with many counts. The genes are TRBV5-1 and TRBJ2-5; D is unresolved. Germline CDR1 and CDR2: SGHRS and YFSETQ. The CDR3 runs 14 residues. Between the trimmed V and J ends, which lost 0 bases and 0 bases, there was a span of 6 bases. The CDR3 DNA sequence: TGCGCCAGCAGCTTGGTGCCGGACCAAGAGACCCAGTACTTC. As protein: CASSLVPDQETQYF.

This clonotype was observed many times. CDR3 sequence (DNA): TGTGCCAGCAGTCTGGGCCCCCAAGGTCCCAATGAGCAGTTCTTC. Its translation: CASSLGPQGPNEQFF. The gene calls are TRBV12-3 or TRBV12-4 and TRBJ2-1; no clear D gene. The CDR3 contains 15 residues. V gave up 5 bases and J gave up 6 bases, with 17 bases separating them.

This clonotype was counted between two and nine times. The chain employs TRBV5-5 and TRBJ2-5, with 8 positions matching TRBD2. This CDR3 is 15 amino acids long. From germline, CDR1 is SGHKS and CDR2 YYEKEE (reference sequence). The V gene end was trimmed by 2 bases and the J gene end by 0 bases; junction bases not matched to a gene: 3. The CDR3: CASSFLRGDQETQYF. The DNA of the CDR3 is TGTGCCAGCAGCTTTCTGCGGGGGGACCAAGAGACCCAGTACTTC.

The chain recombines TRBV29-1 with TRBJ2-7; D remains ambiguous. Trimming shortened V by 4 bases and J by 4 bases, and 8 bases separated the two germline ends. Looked up from germline, CDR1 is SQVTM and CDR2 is ANQGSEA. The CDR3 contains 11 residues. The CDR3 loop is CSVGDLYEQYF. CDR3 nucleotide sequence: TGCAGCGTTGGGGATTTATACGAGCAGTACTTC.

This clonotype showed up many times. The genes are TRBV5-1 and TRBJ2-7, with TRBD2 as a possible D gene (5 bases). The germline V gene has CDR1 SGHRS and CDR2 YFSETQ. This CDR3 comprises 13 residues. V lost 0 bases, J lost 6 bases, and 10 bases lay in between. The CDR3 nucleotides are TGCGCCAGCAGCTTGGTTGGAGGTGGCGAGCAGTACTTC. Translation: CASSLVGGGEQYF.

This clonotype has more than one count but fewer than ten. The rearrangement links TRBV5-1 to TRBJ2-1; D call uncertain. Per the germline V gene, CDR1 is SGHRS and CDR2 is YFSETQ. V was pared by 0 bases and J by 12 bases, with 10 bases between. The CDR3 runs to 12 residues. For the CDR3, the DNA is TGCGCCAGCAGCTTGGGTTCTAAGGGGCAGTTCTTC. Translation gives CASSLGSKGQFF.

This clonotype was observed at least ten times. The chain combines TRBV7-8 with TRBJ2-1, with D perhaps TRBD2 (6 bases). V lost 2 bases, J lost 1 base, and 9 bases lay in between. This CDR3 comprises 15 residues. CDR1 and CDR2 from the germline V gene are SGHVS and FQNEAQ. CDR3 in amino acids: CASSLTGESYNEQFF. Here the CDR3 DNA reads TGTGCCAGCAGCTTAACGGGAGAATCCTACAATGAGCAGTTCTTC.